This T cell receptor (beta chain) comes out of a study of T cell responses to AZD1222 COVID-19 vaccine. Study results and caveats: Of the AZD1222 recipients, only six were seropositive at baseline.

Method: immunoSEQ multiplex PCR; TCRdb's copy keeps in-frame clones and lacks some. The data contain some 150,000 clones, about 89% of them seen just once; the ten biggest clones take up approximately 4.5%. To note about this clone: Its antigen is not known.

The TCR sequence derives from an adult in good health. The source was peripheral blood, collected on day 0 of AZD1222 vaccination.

CDR3 nucleotides: TGTGCCTCAACCGGCGGGTTCACAGATACGCAGTATTTT. This codes for CASTGGFTDTQYF. V is TRBV30 and J is TRBJ2-3, with D perhaps TRBD2 (5 bases). The CDR3 runs to 13 residues. The germline V gene has CDR1 GTSNPN and CDR2 SVGIG (reference sequence). Trimming took off 7 bases at V and 2 bases at J, with 13 bases between the two ends. The full variable domain, in which reference TRBV30 and TRBJ2-3 provide the parts outside the CDR3, is SQTIHQWPATLVQPVGSPLSLECTVEGTSNPNLYWYRQAAGRGLQLLFYSVGIGQISSEVPQNLSASRPQDRQFILSSKKLLLSDSGFYLCASTGGFTDTQYFGPGTRLTVL.